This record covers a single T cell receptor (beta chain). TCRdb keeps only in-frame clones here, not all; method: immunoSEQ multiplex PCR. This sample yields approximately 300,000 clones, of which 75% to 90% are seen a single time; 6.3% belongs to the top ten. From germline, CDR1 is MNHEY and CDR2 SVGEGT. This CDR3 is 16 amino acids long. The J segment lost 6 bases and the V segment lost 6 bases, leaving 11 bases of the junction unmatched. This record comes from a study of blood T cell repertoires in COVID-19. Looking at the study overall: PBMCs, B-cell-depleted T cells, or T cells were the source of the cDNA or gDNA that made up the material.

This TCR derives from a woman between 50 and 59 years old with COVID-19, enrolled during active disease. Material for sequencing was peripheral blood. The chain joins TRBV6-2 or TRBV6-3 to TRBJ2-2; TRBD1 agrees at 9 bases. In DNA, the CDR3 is TGTGCCAGCAGCCCTGGGGGGACAGGGTCGTCCGGGGAGCTGTTTTTT. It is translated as CASSPGGTGSSGELFF.